These 16 T cell receptor beta chains were sequenced from one sample in a study of cytomegalovirus exposure and HLA in healthy donors. Both 60 Vbeta primers and 13 Jbeta primers went into the PCR. Assay: immunoSEQ multiplex PCR; the TCRdb copy retains only in-frame clones and omits some. In the table there are about 130,000 clones, more than 80% of which are singletons. Specimen: PBMCs. The receptor set was obtained from a man aged 30 to 45 in good health and CMV-seropositive.

V usage is TRBV7-9 and J usage is TRBJ1-5, with 10 bases fitting TRBD1. Germline V gives CDR1 SEHNR, CDR2 FQNEAQ (reference sequence). The CDR3 covers 19 residues. The junction had 13 bases not matched to a gene; V was cut back by 5 bases and J by 0 bases. The DNA of the CDR3 is TGTGCCAGCAGCCCCTGGACAGGGGGAGCTCTGTATAGCAATCAGCCCCAGCATTTT. This encodes CASSPWTGGALYSNQPQHF.

Concerning this clone itself: The sample has other DNA sequences that encode this CDR3 too. The chain carries TRBV9 and TRBJ2-3, with 7 bases fitting TRBD2. The CDR3 extends over 15 amino acids. The germline CDR1 and CDR2 sequences are SGDLS and YYNGEE. V lost 2 bases, J lost 0 bases, and 3 bases stayed unmatched. CDR3 region: CASSVGGGSTDTQYF. The DNA for the CDR3 is TGTGCCAGCAGCGTGGGGGGGGGAAGCACAGATACGCAGTATTTT.

The V and J genes are TRBV10-1 and TRBJ1-2, with 7 bases that match TRBD1. The germline V gene encodes CDR1 WNHNN and CDR2 SYGVQD (reference sequence). This CDR3 comprises 13 residues. Trimming removed 5 bases from V and 2 bases from J; junction bases left unmatched: 2. CDR3 coding DNA: TGCGCCAGCAGTCCAGGGGGGAACTATGGCTACACCTTC. Protein sequence: CASSPGGNYGYTF.

The table lists this clone with a few counts. The chain recombines TRBV5-3 with TRBJ1-6, with 8 nucleotides matching TRBD1. TRBV5-3 is sorted into the ORF group, with uncertain function. J was trimmed by 7 bases and V by 0 bases; bases with no gene match: 3. The CDR3 runs 15 residues. CDR3 amino acids: CARSLGQGKNSPLHF. For the CDR3, the DNA is TGTGCCAGAAGCTTGGGACAGGGGAAGAATTCACCCCTCCACTTT.

This clone came up a few times. The gene calls are TRBV30 and TRBJ2-1; 7 bases line up with TRBD2. This CDR3 has 13 amino acids. V gave up 4 bases and J gave up 6 bases; unmatched junction bases: 6. Per the germline V gene, CDR1 is GTSNPN and CDR2 is SVGIG (reference sequence). CDR3 loop: CAWTSPGGNEQFF. The CDR3 bases are TGTGCCTGGACCTCCCCGGGGGGCAATGAGCAGTTCTTC.

V usage is TRBV2 and J usage is TRBJ1-6; D is perhaps TRBD1 (5 bases). The CDR3 extends over 14 amino acids. V gave up 4 bases and J gave up 10 bases, with 14 bases separating them. Germline V lookup: CDR1 SNHLY, CDR2 FYNNEI. The DNA of the CDR3 is TGTGCCAGCAGTGGAAGGGGCGCCCGCTCACCCCTCCACTTT. This encodes CASSGRGARSPLHF. Full variable domain (remainder filled in from reference TRBV2 and TRBJ1-6): EPEVTQTPSHQVTQMGQEVILRCVPISNHLYFYWYRQILGQKVEFLVSFYNNEISEKSEIFDDQFSVERPDGSNFTLKIRSTKLEDSAMYFCASSGRGARSPLHFGNGTRLTVT.

The chain has TRBV5-8 and TRBJ2-5; possibly TRBD1 for D (6 bases). CDR3 length: 15 amino acids. V was trimmed by 1 base and J by 5 bases, leaving 15 bases between them. Looked up from germline, CDR1 is SGHTS and CDR2 is YDEGEE. The CDR3, as DNA: TGTGCCAGCAGCTTGAACAGGGTGGGAATCGAGACCCAGTACTTC. This sequence encodes CASSLNRVGIETQYF.

The chain is built from TRBV13 and TRBJ2-3; 11 bases are shared with TRBD2. Germline assignment: CDR1 PRHDT and CDR2 FYEKMQ (reference sequence). This CDR3 is 17 amino acids long. Germline trimming cut 4 bases from V and 2 bases from J; bases unmatched to any gene: 8. This CDR3 reads CASSSGSGGANTDTQYF. CDR3 bases: TGTGCCAGCAGCTCCGGTAGCGGGGGGGCTAACACAGATACGCAGTATTTT.

The V gene is TRBV10-3, the J gene TRBJ2-3, with D perhaps matching TRBD1 (5 bases). Germline values: CDR1 ENHRY, CDR2 SYGVKD. Trimming removed 10 bases at V and 2 bases at J, with 7 bases between. There are 11 residues in the CDR3. CDR3: CATTDTDTQYF. The DNA for the CDR3 is TGTGCCACGACAGACACAGATACGCAGTATTTT.

This rearrangement joins TRBV6-1 to TRBJ2-7; TRBD2 is a possible D gene (6 bases). Germline V gene sequence: CDR1 MNHNS, CDR2 SASEGT. Trimming left V 6 bases short and J 7 bases short, with 19 bases between. CDR3 length equals 14 residues. This CDR3 reads CASRILPGSQEQYF. The CDR3 DNA reads as TGTGCCAGCAGAATTCTACCCGGGAGTCAGGAGCAGTACTTC.

This clone was found once. The chain uses TRBV4-1 and TRBJ2-3, with 9 bases aligning to TRBD2. CDR3 length equals 16 residues. CDR1 MGHRA and CDR2 YSYEKL come from the germline V gene. V was pared by 1 base and J by 3 bases, with 5 bases of the junction left unmatched. The CDR3 nucleotides read TGCGCCAGCAGCCAAGTAGCGGGGGCCGGAACAGATACGCAGTATTTT. Translation gives CASSQVAGAGTDTQYF.

V and J are TRBV27 and TRBJ1-6, with 7 bases fitting TRBD1. Per the germline V gene, CDR1 is MNHEY and CDR2 is SMNVEV (reference sequence). CDR3 length: 14 residues. The ends lost 6 bases at V and 7 bases at J; junction bases unmatched: 6. This CDR3 reads CASSHRDSNSPLHF. The CDR3 region has the DNA TGTGCCAGCAGCCACCGGGACAGCAATTCACCCCTCCACTTT.

J is TRBJ1-1 and V is TRBV12-5; 10 bases are shared with TRBD1. J was trimmed by 2 bases and V by 7 bases; bases with no gene match: 4. CDR1 is LGHNT, CDR2 FRNRAP, per germline. This CDR3 is built from 14 residues. DNA of the CDR3: TGTGCTAGTGTCCAGACAGGGGGCAACACTGAAGCTTTCTTT. This gives the protein CASVQTGGNTEAFF.

The rearrangement uses TRBV7-8 and TRBJ2-7; D gene unclear. This CDR3 is built from 13 residues. Trimming removed 5 bases from V and 3 bases from J, with 11 bases in between. Germline lookup yields CDR1 SGHVS and CDR2 FQNEAQ. The CDR3, as DNA: TGTGCCAGCAGCGGTGACTGGATCTACGAGCAGTACTTC. Translation gives CASSGDWIYEQYF.

The chain is built from TRBV2 and TRBJ1-1; D not resolved. Germline CDR1 reads SNHLY; CDR2 reads FYNNEI. The CDR3 runs 11 residues. The V and J ends lost 10 bases and 7 bases respectively, with 13 bases between them. The CDR3 spells CATPSLGEAFF. The CDR3 coding sequence is TGTGCCACACCATCACTCGGTGAAGCTTTCTTT. The full variable domain, completed using reference TRBV2 and TRBJ1-1, is EPEVTQTPSHQVTQMGQEVILRCVPISNHLYFYWYRQILGQKVEFLVSFYNNEISEKSEIFDDQFSVERPDGSNFTLKIRSTKLEDSAMYFCATPSLGEAFFGQGTRLTVV.

The chain combines TRBV18 with TRBJ1-5; no definite D call. Trimming took 0 bases from V and 3 from J, leaving 12 bases between them. The CDR3 length is 16 residues. From germline, CDR1 is KGHSH and CDR2 LQKENI. The CDR3 sequence is CASSPPESRDNQPQHF. The CDR3 DNA follows: TGTGCCAGCTCACCACCGGAGTCGAGGGACAATCAGCCCCAGCATTTT. Full variable domain (missing parts from reference TRBV18 and TRBJ1-5): NAGVMQNPRHLVRRRGQEARLRCSPMKGHSHVYWYRQLPEEGLKFMVYLQKENIIDESGMPKERFSAEFPKEGPSILRIQQVVRGDSAAYFCASSPPESRDNQPQHFGDGTRLSIL.